This T cell receptor (beta chain) was recorded in a study of cytomegalovirus exposure and HLA in healthy donors (dated by TCRdb to 2016 to 2017). For the wider study: According to a later analysis, one platform produced both the roughly 120 validation repertoires and the 670 or so repertoires of the first cohort. The aim of the study was to test whether cataloging public T cell receptors could identify signatures of past pathogen exposure. A separate validation cohort of roughly 130 different subjects was used in addition to the approximately 610-subject first cohort. To predict cytomegalovirus infection status, the study combined high-throughput TCR immunosequencing, statistical association of individual TCRs with disease status, and machine learning.

There are 14 amino acids in the CDR3, from cysteine to phenylalanine inclusive. This entry keeps only the CDR3 DNA: 42 bases, framed from base 1. The germline V gene yields KGHSH for CDR1 and LQKENI for CDR2. V was cut back by 8 bases and J by 1 base, leaving a gap of 11 bases between them. Summary of the overall study and its limitations: The study listed 150 to 200 TCR beta chains as associated with cytomegalovirus. The classifier was reported to diagnose cytomegalovirus status with high specificity and sensitivity in both the original cohort and the validation cohort. A later analysis found that TCRs clustered in the first cohort also tended to co-occur in the 120 validation repertoires, with approximately 94% of cluster scores above 0. A later analysis lacked HLA typing for the validation cohort, so it scored co-occurrence in that cohort across all 130 or so repertoires. A few of the identified cytomegalovirus-associated TCR beta chains were confirmed in vitro to be specific for cytomegalovirus antigens. The authors suggested that the approach could potentially be generalized to other disease states and immunological phenotypes. Most TCR sequences were seen in very few donors, while some public TCRs were found in many individuals.

With respect to this clone: Its recognized antigen is unknown. Base-call qualities are not available, and no considerably larger clone is one nucleotide away.

The donors were included in the validation cohort of roughly 120 subjects, a group kept apart from the approximately 670-subject first cohort. The library came from the immunoSEQ multiplex PCR assay. The authors' analysis ran thus. A statistical classification framework was built for diagnosing cytomegalovirus status from the catalog of TCR beta chain sequences. The source is immuneACCESS, and TCRdb retained only in-frame sequences with V and J called. Part of the clones is not carried over; for the studies checked, unresolved V genes explain less than half of this, and the remainder is unexplained. That table furnishes V, J and clone size, whereas the DNA furnished D and trimming. This sample gives around 150,000 clones in total; 86% of them show up just once. The ten largest make up approximately 2% of the sample.

The specimen sequenced was PBMCs. The chain uses TRBV18 and TRBJ2-2; there is no confident call for the D gene. The sequence was obtained from a young woman in good health and CMV-seronegative. The nucleotide sequence is TGTGCCAGCACGCCGCGGAGGAACACCGGGGAGCTGTTTTTT. The resulting protein is CASTPRRNTGELFF.